A selection of T cell receptor beta chains follows, all from one sample in a study of STAT5B mutations in CD4+ large granular lymphocyte leukemia. The method was immunoSEQ multiplex PCR; TCRdb's version includes in-frame clones alone and lacks a portion of them. Of 30,000 to 40,000 clones in the sample, about 87% are singletons; the top ten hold 0.97%. Sequencing used CD4+ T cells from blood buffy coats. These receptors all stem from a human donor in good health. The CDR3 runs from the conserved cysteine through the conserved F or W. D genes are given only for firm matches. The size of a clone is reported for some rows only, either as once, few or many, or as a class for expanded clones.

TRBJ2-3	16	TRBV11-2	.	.	CASSFGTASSTDTQYF	TGTGCCAGCAGCTTCGGGACGGCCTCTAGCACAGATACGCAGTATTTT
TRBJ1-1	10	TRBV2	.	.	CASSVTEAFF	TGTGCCAGCAGTGTCACTGAAGCTTTCTTT
TRBJ1-2	14	TRBV6-1	TRBD1	.	CASSDRDRAVGYTF	TGTGCCAGCAGTGATCGGGACAGGGCGGTTGGCTACACCTTC
TRBJ1-1	13	TRBV6-4	.	once	CASSVDMNTEAFF	TGTGCCAGCAGTGTAGACATGAACACTGAAGCTTTCTTT
TRBJ2-7	15	TRBV28	TRBD2	few	CASRLAGGISYEQYF	TGTGCCAGCAGATTAGCGGGAGGTATTTCCTACGAGCAGTACTTC
TRBJ1-1	16	TRBV19	.	.	CASSPRVGKMNPEAFF	TGTGCCAGTAGTCCCAGGGTAGGGAAGATGAACCCTGAAGCTTTCTTT
TRBJ2-7	17	TRBV15	TRBD2	.	CATSRVGVASGRYEQYF	TGTGCCACCAGCAGAGTTGGGGTAGCTAGCGGGAGGTACGAGCAGTACTTC
TRBJ2-5	15	TRBV18	.	.	CASSPTWGNQETQYF	TGTGCCAGCTCACCCACATGGGGTAACCAAGAGACCCAGTACTTC
TRBJ2-1	14	TRBV11-2	TRBD2	.	CASSLASGINEQFF	TGTGCCAGCAGCTTAGCTAGCGGGATCAATGAGCAGTTCTTC
TRBJ2-2	14	TRBV9	.	.	CASSARVEAGELFF	TGTGCCAGCAGCGCTAGAGTGGAAGCCGGGGAGCTGTTTTTT
TRBJ2-1	16	TRBV9	.	.	CASSPYGASSYNEQFF	TGTGCCAGCAGCCCCTACGGAGCCTCCTCCTACAATGAGCAGTTCTTC
TRBJ2-5	13	TRBV7-7	TRBD2	once	CASSKREIETQYF	TGTGCTAGCAGCAAGCGGGAGATCGAGACCCAGTACTTC
TRBJ1-2	12	TRBV7-3	.	few	CASSREGYGYTF	TGTGCCAGCAGCCGGGAAGGGTATGGCTACACCTTC
TRBJ2-5	13	TRBV5-5	.	.	CASTVAAGGTQYF	TGTGCCAGCACCGTAGCGGCCGGGGGGACCCAGTACTTC
TRBJ1-3	15	TRBV7-6	.	once	CASSSRDVPLSTIYF	TGTGCCAGCAGCTCAAGGGACGTCCCTCTTTCGACCATATATTTT
TRBJ2-3	15	TRBV7-2	.	.	CASSSRSVSTDTQYF	TGTGCCAGCAGCTCCAGGTCGGTTAGCACAGATACGCAGTATTTT
TRBJ1-3	15	TRBV5-8	.	once	CASSLGINSGNTIYF	TGTGCCAGCAGCTTAGGGATCAACTCTGGAAACACCATATATTTT
TRBJ1-2	17	TRBV19	.	.	CASSIGPSLAGRHGYTF	TGTGCCAGTAGTATAGGTCCATCACTTGCTGGACGGCATGGCTACACCTTC
TRBJ2-7	14	TRBV6-5	TRBD2	.	CASRGTSGSYEQYF	TGTGCCAGCAGGGGGACTAGCGGATCCTACGAGCAGTACTTC
TRBJ2-1	15	TRBV10-1	TRBD2	.	CASSALAGGPDEQFF	TGCGCCAGCAGTGCACTAGCGGGAGGGCCTGATGAGCAGTTCTTC
TRBJ2-5	13	TRBV29-1	TRBD1	.	CSVGGQGQETQYF	TGCAGCGTTGGGGGACAGGGTCAAGAGACCCAGTACTTC
TRBJ2-2	13	TRBV7-9	TRBD1	.	CASDRARTGELFF	TGTGCCAGCGACAGGGCAAGGACCGGGGAGCTGTTTTTT
TRBJ2-2	14	TRBV29-1	.	.	CSVELAGNTGELFF	TGCAGCGTTGAATTGGCAGGGAACACCGGGGAGCTGTTTTTT
TRBJ2-7	14	TRBV18	TRBD2	.	CASCLAGAGYEQYF	TGTGCCAGCTGTTTAGCGGGGGCAGGCTACGAGCAGTACTTC
TRBJ2-1	13	TRBV28	TRBD2	.	CASASGVYNEQFF	TGTGCCAGTGCTAGCGGCGTTTACAATGAGCAGTTCTTC
TRBJ1-4	11	TRBV21-1	.	.	CAWAGNEKLFF	TGTGCCTGGGCTGGTAATGAAAAACTGTTTTTT
TRBJ1-1	13	TRBV7-3	.	.	CASSLAGNTEAFF	TGTGCCAGCAGCTTAGCAGGGAACACTGAAGCTTTCTTT
TRBJ1-1	15	TRBV6-1	.	.	CASDDLQSMNTEAFF	TGTGCCAGCGACGATTTACAGTCTATGAACACTGAAGCTTTCTTT
TRBJ2-3	14	TRBV4-3	.	.	CASSSGASTDTQYF	TGCGCCAGCAGTTCCGGGGCTAGCACAGATACGCAGTATTTT
TRBJ1-3	14	TRBV15	.	.	CATSRDHSGNTIYF	TGTGCCACCAGCAGAGATCACTCTGGAAACACCATATATTTT
TRBJ1-2	15	TRBV10-2	.	.	CASSDPRVGRRGYTF	TGCGCCAGCAGTGACCCCAGGGTGGGCCGGAGGGGCTACACCTTC
TRBJ2-7	16	TRBV7-9	.	.	CASSFGFGGRIYEQYF	TGTGCCAGCAGCTTCGGGTTTGGGGGCAGGATCTACGAGCAGTACTTC
TRBJ2-3	15	TRBV5-1	TRBD1	.	CASSLPRDRADTQYF	TGCGCCAGCAGCTTGCCCCGTGACAGGGCAGATACGCAGTATTTT
TRBJ1-2	16	TRBV4-3	.	.	CASSQDMGGNNYGYTF	TGCGCCAGCAGCCAAGATATGGGAGGGAACAACTATGGCTACACCTTC
TRBJ2-2	16	TRBV11-2	.	.	CASRKGGTMNTGELFF	TGTGCCAGCAGAAAAGGGGGTACCATGAACACCGGGGAGCTGTTTTTT
TRBJ1-3	16	TRBV19	.	.	CASSIAVGSSGNTIYF	TGTGCCAGTAGTATAGCAGTCGGGAGTTCTGGAAACACCATATATTTT
TRBJ1-2	15	TRBV18	.	.	CASSPRMTGVDGYTF	TGTGCCAGCTCACCCAGAATGACAGGAGTCGATGGCTACACCTTC
TRBJ2-7	17	TRBV2	.	.	CASSVTQLRGYSYEQYF	TGTGCCAGCAGTGTAACTCAACTTAGGGGTTACTCCTACGAGCAGTACTTC
TRBJ2-5	16	TRBV5-1	TRBD2	.	CASSGLAGAPQETQYF	TGCGCCAGCAGCGGACTAGCGGGCGCTCCCCAAGAGACCCAGTACTTC
TRBJ2-7	16	TRBV12-1	.	.	CASSPIKTSGSYEQYF	TGTGCCAGCAGCCCCATCAAGACTAGCGGCTCCTACGAGCAGTACTTC
TRBJ1-2	16	TRBV11-2	.	few	CASSPTVTGRPHGYTF	TGTGCCAGCAGCCCTACCGTGACAGGCCGGCCGCATGGCTACACCTTC
TRBJ2-7	12	TRBV2	TRBD2	.	CASRTSDYEQYF	TGTGCCAGCCGCACTAGCGATTACGAGCAGTACTTC
TRBJ2-5	13	TRBV10-3	.	.	CAIREGLVETQYF	TGTGCCATCAGGGAGGGCCTAGTCGAGACCCAGTACTTC
TRBJ1-1	12	TRBV4-2	.	.	CASDRGDTEAFF	TGTGCCAGCGATAGGGGAGATACTGAAGCTTTCTTT
TRBJ2-7	14	TRBV9	.	.	CASSPYHRAEEQYF	TGTGCCAGCAGCCCATACCACAGGGCTGAAGAGCAGTACTTC
TRBJ2-4	17	TRBV5-1	TRBD1	.	CASSLGSTDRGGNIQYF	TGCGCCAGCAGCTTAGGCTCTACGGACAGGGGCGGGAACATTCAGTACTTC
TRBJ2-5	16	TRBV7-9	.	.	CASSLGRVLFQETQYF	TGTGCCAGCAGCTTAGGTAGGGTCCTCTTCCAAGAGACCCAGTACTTC